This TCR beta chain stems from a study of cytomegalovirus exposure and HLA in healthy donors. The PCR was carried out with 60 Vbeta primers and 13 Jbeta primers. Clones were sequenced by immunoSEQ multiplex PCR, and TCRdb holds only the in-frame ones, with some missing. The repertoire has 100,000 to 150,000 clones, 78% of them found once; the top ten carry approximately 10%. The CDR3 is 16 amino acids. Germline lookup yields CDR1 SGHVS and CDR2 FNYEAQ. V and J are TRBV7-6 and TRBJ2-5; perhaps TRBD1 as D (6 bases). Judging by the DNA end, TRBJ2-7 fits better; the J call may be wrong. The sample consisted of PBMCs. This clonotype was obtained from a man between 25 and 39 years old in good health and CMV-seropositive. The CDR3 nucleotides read TGTGCCAGCAGCTTACGAGGCAGGGGTTCCTCCTACGAGCAGTACTTC. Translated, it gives CASSLRGRGSSYEQYF.